The present T cell receptor (beta chain) was sequenced within a study of blood T cells in healthy people across ages. Study conclusions and caveats: Changes in expanded clonotypes were possibly confounded, as the CMV status of donors was unknown. Conclusively comparing naive with antigen-experienced cells was impossible with unsorted PBMCs.

Using a J-beta primer mix together with a sample-barcoded 5' primer, a second PCR was run for roughly 6 to 11 cycles. Each CDR3 protein gets one entry after TCRdb re-called the 5' RACE reads with MiXCR. The data contain 1.5 million to 2 million distinct CDR3 sequences, roughly 50% of them singletons. This clonotype was detected only a few times. Antigen specificity is unknown. About 9.9 milliliters of peripheral blood were drawn from each donor. The sequenced sample consisted of blood. This TCR was recovered from a woman aged 40 to 50 in good health.

The CDR3 DNA reads as TGTGCCAGCAGTTACGGGACTAATGAAAAACTGTTTTTT. As protein: CASSYGTNEKLFF. V is TRBV6-5 and J is TRBJ1-4; D gene ambiguous. With 2 bases removed from V and 2 bases from J, the gap between germline ends came to 3 bases. The CDR3 covers 13 residues. Per the germline V gene, CDR1 is MNHEY and CDR2 is SVGAGI.